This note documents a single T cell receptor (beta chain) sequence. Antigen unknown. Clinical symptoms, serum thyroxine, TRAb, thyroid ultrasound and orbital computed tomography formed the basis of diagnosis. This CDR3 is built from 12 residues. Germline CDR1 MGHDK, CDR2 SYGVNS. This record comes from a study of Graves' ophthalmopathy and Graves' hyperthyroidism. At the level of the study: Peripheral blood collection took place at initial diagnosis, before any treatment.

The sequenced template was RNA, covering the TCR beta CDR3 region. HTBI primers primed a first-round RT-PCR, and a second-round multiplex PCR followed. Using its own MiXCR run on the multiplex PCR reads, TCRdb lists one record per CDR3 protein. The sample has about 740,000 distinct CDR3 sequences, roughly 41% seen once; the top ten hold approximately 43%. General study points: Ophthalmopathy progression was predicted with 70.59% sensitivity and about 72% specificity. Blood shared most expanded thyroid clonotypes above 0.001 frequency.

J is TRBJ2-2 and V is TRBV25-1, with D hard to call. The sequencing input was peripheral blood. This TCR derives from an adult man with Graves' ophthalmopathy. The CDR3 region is CDREPDTGELFF. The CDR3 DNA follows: TGTGACCGTGAGCCTGACACCGGGGAGCTGTTTTTT.